This T cell receptor (beta chain) was sequenced during a study of tumor and adjacent non-tumor tissue in lung cancer. Background on the study: Patients comprised about a dozen adenocarcinoma, a couple of squamous cell carcinoma and 1 small cell lung cancer. Samples averaged around 4 million productive TCRbeta reads each. General observations from the study: Top 100 clones took a larger repertoire share in normal lung. Significantly higher TCR diversity was found in tumor than normal lung.

Germline CDR1 and CDR2: SGHNT and YYREEE (reference sequence). The CDR3 loop spans 16 amino acids. A word on this clonotype: The antigen is not known. Germline and junction disagree at one end, which may indicate a read error.

A modified ARM-PCR protocol with three rounds of nested PCR amplified TCRbeta. TCRdb reprocessed the multiplex PCR reads via MiXCR and lists one record per CDR3 protein. The data hold about 75,000 distinct CDR3 sequences, with around 77% observed a single time. RNA was extracted from bulk tissue without any cell sorting. The chain employs TRBV5-4 and TRBJ2-1, with 7 nucleotides matching TRBD2. This TCR came from a woman between 50 and 59 years old with non-small cell lung cancer. The specimen was lung tumor tissue. CDR3 residues: CANSKGTIGSYNGQFF. CDR3 bases: TGTGCCAACAGCAAGGGGACTATCGGCTCCTACAATGGGCAGTTCTTC. The whole variable domain, filled in from reference TRBV5-4 and TRBJ2-1, reads ETGVTQSPTHLIKTRGQQVTLRCSSQSGHNTVSWYQQALGQGPQFIFQYYREEENGRGNFPPRFSGLQFPNYSSELNVNALELDDSALYLCANSKGTIGSYNGQFFGPGTRLTVL.